The T cell receptor beta chain under discussion was sequenced for a study of shared T cell receptors in the human thymus. Method: immunoSEQ multiplex PCR; TCRdb's copy keeps in-frame clones and lacks some. Here the sample spans almost 550,000 clones, about four fifths being singletons. Trimming removed 0 bases from V and 3 bases from J, with 33 bases in between. CDR1 is LGHNA and CDR2 is YNFKEQ in the germline V gene. The CDR3 contains 22 residues. These data were likewise used in another study, on human thymus T cells. That investigation notes: Serving as donors were healthy Finnish infants, each of whom was having open corrective surgery for congenital heart defects. Thymic and blood repertoires appeared to display a bias in their usage of V and J genes.

The sample comprised thymocytes. The receptor comes from a boy under two years old with a congenital heart defect. The gene calls are TRBV4-2 and TRBJ2-7, with D maybe TRBD1 (5 bases). DNA of the CDR3: TGTGCCAGCAGCCAAGATTTGGTGGGCGATGGGGCCCCTAGGAGCCCTCTCTACGAGCAGTACTTC. This codes for CASSQDLVGDGAPRSPLYEQYF.